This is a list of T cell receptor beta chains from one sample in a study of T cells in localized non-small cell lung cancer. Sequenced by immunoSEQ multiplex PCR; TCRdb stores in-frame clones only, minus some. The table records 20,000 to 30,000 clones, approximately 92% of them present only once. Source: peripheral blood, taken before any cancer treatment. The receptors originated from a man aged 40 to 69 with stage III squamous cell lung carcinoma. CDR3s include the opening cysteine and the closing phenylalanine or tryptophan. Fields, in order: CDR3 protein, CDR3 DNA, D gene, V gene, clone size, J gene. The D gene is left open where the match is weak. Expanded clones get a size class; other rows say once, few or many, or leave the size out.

CDR3 protein: CASSLTPAGVETQYF
CDR3 DNA: TGCGCCAGCAGCCTTACCCCAGCGGGAGTAGAGACCCAGTACTTC
D gene: TRBD2
V gene: TRBV4-1
clone size: NA
J gene: TRBJ2-5

CDR3 protein: CASSLLQGVGVQGAYEQYF
CDR3 DNA: TGCGCCAGCAGCTTACTACAGGGAGTGGGCGTACAAGGAGCCTACGAGCAGTACTTC
D gene: NA
V gene: TRBV5-1
clone size: once
J gene: TRBJ2-7

CDR3 protein: CATSRSETEQFF
CDR3 DNA: TGTGCCACCAGCAGATCGGAGACAGAGCAGTTCTTC
D gene: NA
V gene: TRBV15
clone size: NA
J gene: TRBJ2-1

CDR3 protein: CASSLQRTNTEAFF
CDR3 DNA: TGTGCCAGCAGCCTACAGAGAACGAACACTGAAGCTTTCTTT
D gene: NA
V gene: TRBV2
clone size: NA
J gene: TRBJ1-1

CDR3 protein: CASSLSLSNTGELFF
CDR3 DNA: TGCGCCAGCAGCTTGAGTCTCTCCAACACCGGGGAGCTGTTTTTT
D gene: NA
V gene: TRBV5-1
clone size: NA
J gene: TRBJ2-2

CDR3 protein: CASSPQEGGSTGELFF
CDR3 DNA: TGTGCCAGCTCACCTCAAGAGGGAGGGAGCACCGGGGAGCTGTTTTTT
D gene: TRBD2
V gene: TRBV18
clone size: NA
J gene: TRBJ2-2

CDR3 protein: CSVSRGQETQYF
CDR3 DNA: TGCAGCGTTTCCCGGGGACAAGAGACCCAGTACTTC
D gene: NA
V gene: TRBV29-1
clone size: NA
J gene: TRBJ2-5

CDR3 protein: CASGFTGIKNIQYF
CDR3 DNA: TGTGCCAGCGGGTTCACAGGGATCAAAAACATTCAGTACTTC
D gene: NA
V gene: TRBV2
clone size: NA
J gene: TRBJ2-4

CDR3 protein: CASSRGSLGETQYF
CDR3 DNA: TGTGCCAGCAGCCGGGGATCCCTTGGGGAGACCCAGTACTTC
D gene: NA
V gene: TRBV7-2
clone size: NA
J gene: TRBJ2-5

CDR3 protein: CASSELQGARDEQFF
CDR3 DNA: TGTGCCAGCAGCGAATTGCAGGGGGCGCGGGATGAGCAGTTCTTC
D gene: TRBD1
V gene: TRBV9
clone size: NA
J gene: TRBJ2-1

CDR3 protein: CASSSNSGYEQFF
CDR3 DNA: TGTGCCAGCAGCTCCAATAGCGGGTATGAGCAGTTCTTC
D gene: TRBD2
V gene: TRBV11-3
clone size: NA
J gene: TRBJ2-1

CDR3 protein: CASSRLSLSTDTQYF
CDR3 DNA: TGTGCCAGCAGCCGTCTAAGCTTGAGCACAGATACGCAGTATTTT
D gene: NA
V gene: TRBV5-6
clone size: NA
J gene: TRBJ2-3

CDR3 protein: CASSRGTANNSPLHF
CDR3 DNA: TGCGCCAGCAGCCGAGGGACAGCAAATAATTCACCCCTCCACTTT
D gene: TRBD1
V gene: TRBV4-1
clone size: NA
J gene: TRBJ1-6

CDR3 protein: CAVGRTESGNTIYF
CDR3 DNA: TGTGCCGTTGGTAGGACGGAATCTGGAAACACCATATATTTT
D gene: NA
V gene: TRBV10-3
clone size: NA
J gene: TRBJ1-3

CDR3 protein: CASSWGGAATDTQYF
CDR3 DNA: TGTGCCAGCAGTTGGGGGGGGGCGGCCACAGATACGCAGTATTTT
D gene: NA
V gene: TRBV27
clone size: NA
J gene: TRBJ2-3

CDR3 protein: CASSQAGGRVRAQIYEQYF
CDR3 DNA: TGCGCCAGCAGCCAAGCGGGGGGTCGCGTGAGGGCCCAAATTTACGAGCAGTACTTC
D gene: TRBD2
V gene: TRBV4-1
clone size: NA
J gene: TRBJ2-7

CDR3 protein: CASSLDGIQGQTQYF
CDR3 DNA: TGTGCCAGCAGCTTGGATGGTATACAGGGACAGACCCAGTACTTC
D gene: NA
V gene: TRBV5-4
clone size: NA
J gene: TRBJ2-5

CDR3 protein: CASSMGQGQPQHF
CDR3 DNA: TGTGCCAGTAGTATGGGACAGGGACAGCCCCAGCATTTT
D gene: TRBD1
V gene: TRBV19
clone size: few
J gene: TRBJ1-5

CDR3 protein: CASSLRSGELFF
CDR3 DNA: TGTGCCAGCAGCTTGAGGAGCGGGGAGCTGTTTTTT
D gene: NA
V gene: TRBV5-6
clone size: NA
J gene: TRBJ2-2

CDR3 protein: CASSTQALNEKLFF
CDR3 DNA: TGTGCCAGCAGTACACAGGCCTTGAATGAAAAACTGTTTTTT
D gene: NA
V gene: TRBV7-9
clone size: NA
J gene: TRBJ1-4

CDR3 protein: CASSTGTGGTEAFF
CDR3 DNA: TGTGCCAGCTCAACCGGGACAGGGGGCACTGAAGCTTTCTTT
D gene: TRBD1
V gene: TRBV18
clone size: NA
J gene: TRBJ1-1

CDR3 protein: CASSVGSPTEAFF
CDR3 DNA: TGTGCCAGCAGCGTGGGCAGCCCGACTGAAGCTTTCTTT
D gene: NA
V gene: TRBV9
clone size: NA
J gene: TRBJ1-1

CDR3 protein: CAISDTMNTEAFF
CDR3 DNA: TGTGCCATCAGTGACACAATGAACACTGAAGCTTTCTTT
D gene: NA
V gene: TRBV10-3
clone size: NA
J gene: TRBJ1-1

CDR3 protein: CSASVGGSSYEQYF
CDR3 DNA: TGCAGCGCCTCCGTGGGCGGGAGCTCCTACGAGCAGTACTTC
D gene: TRBD2
V gene: TRBV29-1
clone size: NA
J gene: TRBJ2-7

CDR3 protein: CASSQYLRESATNEKLFF
CDR3 DNA: TGCGCCAGCAGTCAATACCTACGGGAGTCGGCAACTAATGAAAAACTGTTTTTT
D gene: NA
V gene: TRBV23-1
clone size: NA
J gene: TRBJ1-4

CDR3 protein: CASSTRGGEQFF
CDR3 DNA: TGTGCCAGCAGCACCAGGGGAGGGGAGCAGTTCTTC
D gene: NA
V gene: TRBV7-3
clone size: NA
J gene: TRBJ2-1

CDR3 protein: CASSPRLAKNNEQFF
CDR3 DNA: TGCGCCAGCAGCCCTAGACTAGCGAAAAACAATGAGCAGTTCTTC
D gene: TRBD2
V gene: TRBV4-3
clone size: NA
J gene: TRBJ2-1

CDR3 protein: CASSRKTEVFVKNIQYF
CDR3 DNA: TGCGCCAGCAGCCGGAAGACAGAGGTCTTCGTCAAAAACATTCAGTACTTC
D gene: NA
V gene: TRBV4-1
clone size: NA
J gene: TRBJ2-4

CDR3 protein: CASSMGQGVTEAFF
CDR3 DNA: TGTGCCAGTAGTATGGGACAGGGGGTCACTGAAGCTTTCTTT
D gene: TRBD1
V gene: TRBV19
clone size: NA
J gene: TRBJ1-1

CDR3 protein: CASSLPMTGRNTEAFF
CDR3 DNA: TGTGCCAGCAGCTTACCCATGACAGGACGGAACACTGAAGCTTTCTTT
D gene: NA
V gene: TRBV11-2
clone size: NA
J gene: TRBJ1-1

CDR3 protein: CASSQVSSGSGYEQYF
CDR3 DNA: TGCGCCAGCAGCCAAGTATCTAGCGGGAGCGGGTATGAGCAGTACTTC
D gene: TRBD2
V gene: TRBV4-1
clone size: NA
J gene: TRBJ2-7

CDR3 protein: CANRTSGSQETQYF
CDR3 DNA: TGCGCCAACAGGACTAGCGGGAGCCAAGAGACCCAGTACTTC
D gene: TRBD2
V gene: TRBV10-1
clone size: NA
J gene: TRBJ2-5

CDR3 protein: CASRASGVLNEQFF
CDR3 DNA: TGTGCCAGCAGGGCTTCCGGGGTTCTCAATGAGCAGTTCTTC
D gene: NA
V gene: TRBV6-5
clone size: NA
J gene: TRBJ2-1

CDR3 protein: CASSLMGTGGFGPQHF
CDR3 DNA: TGTGCCAGCAGTTTAATGGGGACAGGGGGCTTCGGGCCCCAGCATTTT
D gene: TRBD1
V gene: TRBV27
clone size: NA
J gene: TRBJ1-5

CDR3 protein: CASSLAVSSGNTIYF
CDR3 DNA: TGCGCCAGCAGCTTGGCCGTCAGCTCTGGAAACACCATATATTTT
D gene: NA
V gene: TRBV5-1
clone size: NA
J gene: TRBJ1-3

CDR3 protein: CASSQEPGGSDTQYF
CDR3 DNA: TGCGCCAGCAGCCAAGAGCCCGGGGGGTCAGATACGCAGTATTTT
D gene: TRBD2
V gene: TRBV4-1
clone size: NA
J gene: TRBJ2-3